Listed here are 21 T cell receptor beta chains from one sample, sequenced in a study of OX40 agonist ivuxolimab in advanced cancers. Clones were read by immunoSEQ multiplex PCR, and TCRdb kept only the in-frame ones, dropping some. The sample shows about 80,000 clones, around four fifths of them seen only once. The specimen was CD4+ or CD8+ T cells sorted from blood, collected in a trial of the OX40 agonist ivuxolimab. These receptors came from an adult with an advanced solid tumor such as melanoma, head and neck, liver or kidney cancer.

The CDR3 nucleotides read TGTGCCAGCAGCTTAGTTAGCCTCGGGGGCTCCTATGGCTACACCTTC. Amino acids: CASSLVSLGGSYGYTF. The V and J genes are TRBV7-9 and TRBJ1-2; D is possibly TRBD1 (6 bases). The length of the CDR3 is 16 residues. Germline lookup yields CDR1 SEHNR and CDR2 FQNEAQ (reference sequence). V dropped 1 base and J dropped 4 bases, with 16 bases sitting between them.

V gene TRBV6-4 combines with J gene TRBJ2-3, with 10 bases aligning to TRBD2. V lost 4 bases to trimming and J lost 1 base; unmatched junction nucleotides: 8. The CDR3 runs 17 residues. Germline V lookup: CDR1 MRHNA, CDR2 SNTAGT. This chain's CDR3 is CASSVEAGGLGTDTQYF. The CDR3 DNA follows: TGTGCCAGCAGTGTGGAAGCGGGGGGGCTGGGCACAGATACGCAGTATTTT.

The chain recombines TRBV10-2 with TRBJ2-4; no clear D gene. The CDR3 loop spans 13 amino acids. From germline, CDR1 is WSHSY and CDR2 SAAADI. V lost 2 bases to trimming and J lost 2 bases, with 4 bases between them. In DNA form, the CDR3 reads TGCGCCAGCAGTGAGGGTTCCAAAAACATTCAGTACTTC. This codes for CASSEGSKNIQYF.

V usage is TRBV28 and J usage is TRBJ2-5, with 11 nucleotides matching TRBD2. The germline V gene encodes CDR1 MDHEN and CDR2 SYDVKM. The CDR3 has 17 residues. J gave up 5 bases and V 5 bases, and 13 bases lay outside the gene matches. CDR3 region: CASSPDPTSGSEETQYF. CDR3 DNA: TGTGCCAGCAGTCCTGATCCAACTAGCGGGAGCGAGGAGACCCAGTACTTC.

The rearrangement uses TRBV19 and TRBJ2-2; TRBD1 agrees at 9 bases. Unmatched junction bases numbered 5, after V lost 3 bases and J lost 3 bases. Germline loops: CDR1 LNHDA, CDR2 SQIVND (reference sequence). CDR3 length: 16 residues. CDR3 sequence (DNA): TGTGCCAGTAGTATCACAGGGGGCAGAGACACCGGGGAGCTGTTTTTT. Translating gives CASSITGGRDTGELFF.

The gene calls are TRBV29-1 and TRBJ2-1; TRBD1 aligns across 7 bases. The CDR3 spans 15 residues. Germline lookup yields CDR1 SQVTM and CDR2 ANQGSEA. The V segment lost 4 bases and the J segment 5 bases; nucleotides outside the gene matches: 11. The CDR3 sequence: CSVAGGQAKHNEQFF. The CDR3 DNA follows: TGCAGCGTTGCAGGTGGACAGGCCAAGCACAATGAGCAGTTCTTC.

V and J are TRBV7-9 and TRBJ1-1; 7 positions agree with TRBD1. Germline CDR1 and CDR2: SEHNR and FQNEAQ (reference sequence). The J segment lost 6 bases and the V segment lost 3 bases, leaving 7 bases of the junction unmatched. The CDR3 is 14 amino acids. CDR3 region: CASSFTDRDAEAFF. DNA for the CDR3: TGTGCCAGCAGCTTTACCGACAGGGACGCTGAAGCTTTCTTT.

V and J are TRBV5-4 and TRBJ2-7; possibly TRBD1 for D (5 bases). The germline V gene has CDR1 SGHNT and CDR2 YYREEE (reference sequence). V shed 3 bases and J shed 3 bases, with 10 bases lying between them. The CDR3 length is 13 residues. This chain's CDR3 is CASSWTQGYEQYF. In DNA form, the CDR3 reads TGTGCCAGCAGCTGGACCCAGGGCTACGAGCAGTACTTC.

Only one count was recorded for this clone. The chain is built from TRBV10-2 and TRBJ2-1; a weak D match, TRBD1 (6 bases). Germline lookup yields CDR1 WSHSY and CDR2 SAAADI. This CDR3 spans 14 amino acids. Trimming took off 8 bases at V and 9 bases at J, with 20 bases between the two ends. Written as DNA, the CDR3 is TGCGCCAGCGGAAAACAGGGCGATGAGAGTGAGCAGTTCTTC. Protein: CASGKQGDESEQFF.

The count of this clone is one. J is TRBJ1-4 and V is TRBV14; tentative D call: TRBD1 (5 bases). The germline gives CDR1 SGHDN, CDR2 FVKESK. Trimming pared 1 base from V and 8 bases from J, leaving 17 bases between. The CDR3 extends over 16 amino acids. The CDR3 here is CASSQVLGTFREKLFF. CDR3 coding DNA: TGTGCCAGCAGCCAAGTGTTGGGGACGTTTCGGGAAAAACTGTTTTTT.

V gene TRBV7-2 combines with J gene TRBJ1-2; D is uncertain. CDR1 and CDR2 (germline): SGHTA, FQGNSA. Trimming pared 3 bases from V and 8 bases from J, leaving 7 bases between. The CDR3 has 11 amino acids. The CDR3 DNA is TGTGCCAGCAGCTTTCCTGGGGGCTACACCTTC. Translated, it gives CASSFPGGYTF.

This chain joins TRBV5-4 and TRBJ2-7; D is unresolved. Between the trimmed V and J ends, which lost 5 bases and 5 bases, there was a span of 17 bases. This CDR3 has 14 amino acids. Germline V lookup: CDR1 SGHNT, CDR2 YYREEE (reference sequence). This CDR3 reads CASSATGPSDEQYF. The CDR3 bases are TGTGCCAGCAGTGCCACCGGGCCGTCGGACGAGCAGTACTTC. The full variable domain, with the rest looked up from reference TRBV5-4 and TRBJ2-7, is ETGVTQSPTHLIKTRGQQVTLRCSSQSGHNTVSWYQQALGQGPQFIFQYYREEENGRGNFPPRFSGLQFPNYSSELNVNALELDDSALYLCASSATGPSDEQYFGPGTRLTVT.

This chain connects TRBV7-9 to TRBJ1-4; 9 bases are shared with TRBD1. The CDR3 has 15 residues. Per germline, CDR1 SEHNR and CDR2 FQNEAQ (reference sequence). V shed 7 bases and J 8 bases; nucleotides not matched to a gene: 11. In DNA, the CDR3 is TGTGCCAGCACTTCCGAGGGACAGGGTTGGGAAAAACTGTTTTTT. Its translation: CASTSEGQGWEKLFF.

This clone was recorded once. This chain uses TRBV6-6 with TRBJ1-1; TRBD1 is a possible D gene (6 bases). Trimming cost V 7 bases and J 4 bases, with 13 bases left between them. The CDR3 sequence is 13 residues long. Germline V gene sequence: CDR1 MNHNY, CDR2 SVGAGI (reference sequence). CDR3 nucleotide sequence: TGTGCCAGCACGACAGGCCCGGGCACTGAAGCTTTCTTT. Encoded protein: CASTTGPGTEAFF.

V gene TRBV7-9 combines with J gene TRBJ2-7; D remains unclear. V dropped 3 bases and J dropped 3 bases, with 9 bases sitting between them. CDR3 length: 13 residues. Germline CDR1 reads SEHNR; CDR2 reads FQNEAQ (reference sequence). CDR3: CASSLLADYEQYV. The DNA for the CDR3 is TGTGCCAGCAGCTTGTTAGCAGACTACGAGCAGTACGTC.

V gene TRBV6-5 combines with J gene TRBJ1-5; D uncertain. The CDR3 is 14 amino acids. CDR1 and CDR2 (germline): MNHEY, SVGAGI. The V gene lost 0 bases and the J gene lost 2 bases, with 5 bases spanning the gap. CDR3 residues: CASSYSSRNQPQHF. The CDR3 DNA follows: TGTGCCAGCAGTTACTCAAGCCGCAATCAGCCCCAGCATTTT.

This chain links TRBV6-5 with TRBJ2-2; D uncertain. Trimming stripped 4 bases from V and 6 bases from J, with 15 bases between. CDR1 and CDR2 (germline): MNHEY, SVGAGI. There are 15 residues in the CDR3. CDR3 region: CASSSQPGVPGELFF. As DNA, the CDR3 is TGTGCCAGCAGTTCTCAGCCTGGGGTGCCCGGGGAGCTGTTTTTT.

The V and J genes are TRBV30 and TRBJ1-5; 9 bases are a match to TRBD1. The CDR3 covers 15 residues. Germline V gives CDR1 GTSNPN, CDR2 SVGIG (reference sequence). Unmatched junction bases numbered 12, after V lost 6 bases and J lost 6 bases. The CDR3 coding sequence is TGTGCCTGTAACTTCGGGACAGGGACGACTCAGCCCCAGCATTTT. This sequence encodes CACNFGTGTTQPQHF.

The chain recombines TRBV7-9 with TRBJ2-3; no clear D gene. The CDR3 length is 14 residues. Germline V lookup: CDR1 SEHNR, CDR2 FQNEAQ (reference sequence). Trimming shortened V by 2 bases and J by 0 bases, and 6 bases separated the two germline ends. In nucleotides, the CDR3 is TGTGCCAGCAGCTTACGACTCAGCACAGATACGCAGTATTTT. Its protein is CASSLRLSTDTQYF.

A few counts support this clone. The CDR3 coding sequence is TGTGCCAGCAGTTTCTGGGGCCTTGCGAACACCGGGGAGCTGTTTTTT. Protein sequence: CASSFWGLANTGELFF. The chain combines TRBV27 with TRBJ2-2; perhaps TRBD1 as D (5 bases). V was clipped by 3 bases and J by 0 bases, with 11 bases between them. Germline CDR1 is MNHEY and CDR2 is SMNVEV (reference sequence). CDR3 length: 16 residues.

This chain joins TRBV18 and TRBJ1-5; D is undetermined. This CDR3 has 14 residues. V lost 1 base, J lost 4 bases, and 8 bases lay in between. The V gene's germline CDR1 is KGHSH and CDR2 LQKENI. In nucleotides, the CDR3 is TGTGCCAGCTCACCACAGGAGGGTAATCAGCCCCAGCATTTT. Translating gives CASSPQEGNQPQHF.